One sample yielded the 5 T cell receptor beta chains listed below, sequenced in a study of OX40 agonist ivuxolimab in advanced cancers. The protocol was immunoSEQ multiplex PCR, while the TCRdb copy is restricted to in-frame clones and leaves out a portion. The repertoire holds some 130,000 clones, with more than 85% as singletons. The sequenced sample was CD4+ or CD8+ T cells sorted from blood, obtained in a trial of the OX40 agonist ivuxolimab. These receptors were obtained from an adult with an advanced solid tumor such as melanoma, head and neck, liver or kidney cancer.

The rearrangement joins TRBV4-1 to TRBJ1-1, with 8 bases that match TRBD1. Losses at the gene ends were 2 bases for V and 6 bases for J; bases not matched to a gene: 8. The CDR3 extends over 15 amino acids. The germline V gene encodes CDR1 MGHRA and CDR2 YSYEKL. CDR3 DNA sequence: TGCGCCAGCAGCCAATTCCCCGACAGGGGCTCTGAAGCTTTCTTT. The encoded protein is CASSQFPDRGSEAFF.

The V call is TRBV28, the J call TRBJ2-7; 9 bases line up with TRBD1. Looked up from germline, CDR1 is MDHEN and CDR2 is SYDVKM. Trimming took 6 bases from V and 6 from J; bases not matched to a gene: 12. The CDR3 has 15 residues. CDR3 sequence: CASRFGGTGRGEQYF. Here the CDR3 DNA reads TGTGCCAGCAGATTTGGGGGGACAGGGAGAGGCGAGCAGTACTTC. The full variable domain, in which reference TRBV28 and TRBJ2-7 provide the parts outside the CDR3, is DVKVTQSSRYLVKRTGEKVFLECVQDMDHENMFWYRQDPGLGLRLIYFSYDVKMKEKGDIPEGYSVSREKKERFSLILESASTNQTSMYLCASRFGGTGRGEQYFGPGTRLTVT.

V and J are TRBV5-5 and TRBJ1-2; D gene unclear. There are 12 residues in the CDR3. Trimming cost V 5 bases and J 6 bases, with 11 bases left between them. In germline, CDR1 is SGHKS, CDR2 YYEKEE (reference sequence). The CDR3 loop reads CASSKTADGYTF. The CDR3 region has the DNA TGTGCCAGCAGTAAAACCGCGGATGGCTACACCTTC.

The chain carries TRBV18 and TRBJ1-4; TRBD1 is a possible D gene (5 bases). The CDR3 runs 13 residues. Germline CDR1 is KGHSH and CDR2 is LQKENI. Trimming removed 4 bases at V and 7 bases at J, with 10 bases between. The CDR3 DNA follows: TGTGCCAGCTCACGGGGGGAGGCTGAAAAACTGTTTTTT. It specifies CASSRGEAEKLFF.

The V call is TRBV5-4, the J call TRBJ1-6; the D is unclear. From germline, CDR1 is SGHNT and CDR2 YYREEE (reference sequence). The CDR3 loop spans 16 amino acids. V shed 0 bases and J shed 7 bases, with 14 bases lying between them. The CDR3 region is CASSLASSRQNSPLHF. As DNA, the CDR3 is TGTGCCAGCAGCTTGGCCAGTAGCAGACAAAATTCACCCCTCCACTTT.